Shown below are 17 T cell receptor beta chains from a single sample sequenced in a study of T cell responses to AZD1222 COVID-19 vaccine (dated by TCRdb to about 2021). Read against the paper, the sample's time point label means: baseline before first vaccination. Library construction relied on the immunoSEQ multiplex PCR assay. What TCRdb holds here is the immuneACCESS table cut down to in-frame rearrangements. Part of the clones is not present; checked against another copy, under half of the missing clones reflect an unresolved V gene, and the others are unexplained. The sample table records approximately 110,000 clones; more than 75% of these occur just once. Roughly 1.1% of the sample is taken by the ten largest. The source material was peripheral blood, sampled on day 0 of AZD1222 vaccination. These receptors were obtained from an adult in good health.

The genes are TRBV12-5 and TRBJ1-5; 9 bases match TRBD1. The length of the CDR3 is 15 residues. Trimming at V came to 6 bases and at J to 6 bases, leaving 9 bases not matched to a gene. Looked up from germline, CDR1 is LGHNT and CDR2 is FRNRAP. The CDR3 DNA reads TGTGCTAGTGGGGCATCGGGACAGGGAACTCAGCCCCAGCATTTT. Residues: CASGASGQGTQPQHF.

CDR3 residues: CASSGGTAGGKLFF. DNA for the CDR3: TGTGCCAGCAGTGGGGGGACAGCCGGGGGTAAGCTGTTTTTT. V is TRBV2 and J is TRBJ2-2; D may be TRBD1 (7 bases). The CDR3 spans 14 residues. The V gene lost 4 bases and the J gene lost 12 bases, with 18 bases spanning the gap. The germline V gene has CDR1 SNHLY and CDR2 FYNNEI. Full variable domain (outside the CDR3, taken from reference TRBV2 and TRBJ2-2): EPEVTQTPSHQVTQMGQEVILRCVPISNHLYFYWYRQILGQKVEFLVSFYNNEISEKSEIFDDQFSVERPDGSNFTLKIRSTKLEDSAMYFCASSGGTAGGKLFFGEGSRLTVL.

The J gene is TRBJ2-6, the V gene TRBV11-2; weak D call: TRBD2 (6 bases). The CDR3 extends over 17 amino acids. V gave up 5 bases and J gave up 2 bases, with 16 bases separating them. CDR1 is SGHAT, CDR2 FQNNGV, per germline. The CDR3 loop reads CASSLGEEDTGANVLTF. CDR3 DNA sequence: TGTGCCAGCAGCCTCGGGGAGGAAGATACTGGGGCCAACGTCCTGACTTTC.

This chain connects TRBV29-1 to TRBJ1-6; D is unclear. Germline CDR1 reads SQVTM; CDR2 reads ANQGSEA. The CDR3 is 13 amino acids. V lost 4 bases to trimming and J lost 0 bases, with 4 bases between them. CDR3 region: CSVGSSYNSPLHF. For the CDR3, the DNA is TGCAGCGTTGGGAGCTCCTATAATTCACCCCTCCACTTT.

The rearrangement uses TRBV29-1 and TRBJ2-7; 10 bases are a match to TRBD2. With 5 bases clipped from V and 0 bases from J, the junction kept 7 bases outside the gene matches. The CDR3 contains 15 residues. CDR1 SQVTM and CDR2 ANQGSEA come from the germline V gene. CDR3 in amino acids: CSVRKAGGYSYEQYF. In DNA form, the CDR3 reads TGCAGCGTTAGGAAAGCGGGGGGGTACTCCTACGAGCAGTACTTC.

V gene TRBV6-5 combines with J gene TRBJ2-1; D gene unclear. Between the trimmed V and J ends, which lost 5 bases and 0 bases, there was a span of 11 bases. CDR1 is MNHEY, CDR2 SVGAGI, per germline. This CDR3 has 15 amino acids. The CDR3 reads CASSTGESSYNEQFF. DNA for the CDR3: TGTGCCAGCAGTACTGGCGAAAGCTCCTACAATGAGCAGTTCTTC.

This chain joins TRBV5-1 and TRBJ1-6; D remains ambiguous. Germline assignment: CDR1 SGHRS and CDR2 YFSETQ. Trimming removed 0 bases from V and 7 bases from J, with 14 bases in between. The CDR3 runs to 16 residues. DNA of the CDR3: TGCGCCAGCAGCTTGGGATCCGGTGGTGGGAATTCACCCCTCCACTTT. As protein: CASSLGSGGGNSPLHF.

This clone was seen only once. The chain joins TRBV20-1 to TRBJ1-1; D uncertain. V lost 3 bases to trimming and J lost 0 bases, with 8 bases between them. Germline V CDR1 and CDR2: DFQATT, SNEGSKA (reference sequence). The CDR3 is 13 residues long. In DNA, the CDR3 is TGCAGTGCTAGTAGCAGGCTGAACACTGAAGCTTTCTTT. This gives the protein CSASSRLNTEAFF.

The genes are TRBV3-1 (or the pseudogene TRBV3-2) and TRBJ1-2, with D maybe TRBD1 (5 bases). Looked up from germline, CDR1 is LGHDT and CDR2 is YNNKEL (reference sequence). Between the trimmed V and J ends, which lost 1 base and 4 bases, there was a span of 10 bases. The CDR3 consists of 14 residues. CDR3 sequence (DNA): TGTGCCAGCAGCCAAGCTCAGGGCGGCTATGGCTACACCTTC. This encodes CASSQAQGGYGYTF.

The genes are TRBV13 and TRBJ2-1, with D perhaps matching TRBD2 (6 bases). The CDR3 runs 14 residues. The germline V gene encodes CDR1 PRHDT and CDR2 FYEKMQ (reference sequence). Trimming cost V 3 bases and J 2 bases, with 8 bases left between them. The CDR3 DNA follows: TGTGCCAGCAGCTTCCGCGGGGCCTACAATGAGCAGTTCTTC. Its translation: CASSFRGAYNEQFF.

The DNA for the CDR3 is TGTGCCAGCAGCTTAGCGGAACAGAGACCCCAGCATTTT. It codes for CASSLAEQRPQHF. The V call is TRBV7-8, the J call TRBJ1-5; D not certain. The V and J ends lost 0 bases and 10 bases respectively, with 10 bases between them. The CDR3 length is 13 residues. Per the germline V gene, CDR1 is SGHVS and CDR2 is FQNEAQ.

The chain links TRBV27 to TRBJ2-1, with 7 nucleotides matching TRBD1. Per germline, CDR1 MNHEY and CDR2 SMNVEV (reference sequence). V lost 6 bases and J lost 1; bases outside the gene matches: 0. This CDR3 is 13 amino acids long. CDR3 in amino acids: CASRTGSYNEQFF. DNA for the CDR3: TGTGCCAGCAGGACAGGGTCCTACAATGAGCAGTTCTTC.

CDR3 DNA: TGTGCCAGCAGTTTATCAGGGACAGGATGGAATTCACCCCTCCACTTT. This sequence encodes CASSLSGTGWNSPLHF. The V and J genes are TRBV27 and TRBJ1-6; TRBD1 agrees at 8 bases. Germline lookup yields CDR1 MNHEY and CDR2 SMNVEV (reference sequence). CDR3 length: 16 amino acids. V was clipped by 0 bases and J by 7 bases; unmatched bases: 5.

This chain joins TRBV11-2 and TRBJ1-2; no reliable D call. V lost 5 bases to trimming and J lost 7 bases, with 14 bases between them. The CDR3 has 13 amino acids. Germline V CDR1 and CDR2: SGHAT, FQNNGV. Written as DNA, the CDR3 is TGTGCCAGCAGCCTTAGTCTCGAGGGTGGCTACACCTTC. Translated: CASSLSLEGGYTF.

J is TRBJ2-7 and V is TRBV25-1; TRBD1 agrees at 9 bases. J was trimmed by 3 bases and V by 3 bases; bases with no gene match: 6. CDR1 is MGHDK, CDR2 SYGVNS, per germline. This CDR3 is 15 amino acids long. The CDR3 protein is CASSDSRDRDYEQYF. CDR3 bases: TGTGCCAGCAGTGATAGCAGGGACAGGGACTACGAGCAGTACTTC.

The rearrangement uses TRBV5-1 and TRBJ2-3; D not certain. From germline, CDR1 is SGHRS and CDR2 YFSETQ. V was cut by 0 bases and J by 4 bases, with 0 bases left in between. The CDR3 length is 11 residues. CDR3 in DNA: TGCGCCAGCAGCTTGGCAGATACGCAGTATTTT. Its translation: CASSLADTQYF.

The rearrangement links TRBV6-5 to TRBJ2-7; weak D call: TRBD1 (7 bases). The germline V gene encodes CDR1 MNHEY and CDR2 SVGAGI. V lost 0 bases and J lost 3, with 9 bases in between. The CDR3 sequence is 14 residues long. Here the CDR3 reads CASSYSRGDYEQYF. The CDR3 DNA reads TGTGCCAGCAGTTACTCCAGGGGGGACTACGAGCAGTACTTC.